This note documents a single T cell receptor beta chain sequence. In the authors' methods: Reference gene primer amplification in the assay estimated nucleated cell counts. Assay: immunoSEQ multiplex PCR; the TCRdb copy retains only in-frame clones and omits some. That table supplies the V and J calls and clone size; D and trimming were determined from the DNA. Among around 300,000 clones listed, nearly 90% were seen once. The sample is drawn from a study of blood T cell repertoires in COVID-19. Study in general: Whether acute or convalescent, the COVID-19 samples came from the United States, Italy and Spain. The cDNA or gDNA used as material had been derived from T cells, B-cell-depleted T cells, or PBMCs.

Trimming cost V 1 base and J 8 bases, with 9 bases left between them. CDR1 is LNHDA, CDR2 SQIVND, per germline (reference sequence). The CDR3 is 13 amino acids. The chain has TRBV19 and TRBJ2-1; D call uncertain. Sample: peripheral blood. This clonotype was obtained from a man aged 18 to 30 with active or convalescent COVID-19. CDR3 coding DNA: TGTGCCAGTAGTATAGGCAGGATCGATGAGCAGTTCTTC. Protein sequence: CASSIGRIDEQFF.